The entry below describes one T cell receptor beta chain. CDR1 LNHDA and CDR2 SQIVND come from the germline V gene (reference sequence). The junction had 10 bases not matched to a gene; V was cut back by 1 base and J by 6 bases. This CDR3 comprises 17 residues. The table came from immunoSEQ multiplex PCR; TCRdb's copy has only in-frame clones and leaves some out. Of some 170,000 clones detected, roughly 79% appear once; the ten largest clones hold less than 30%. This sample was taken from a study of blood T cell repertoires in COVID-19. Study details: Acute and convalescent COVID-19 specimens originated in the United States, Italy and Spain. PBMCs, B-cell-depleted T cells, or T cells provided the cDNA or gDNA that made up the material.

This receptor was identified in a woman in her sixties or seventies with acute or convalescent COVID-19. Sequencing was done on a sample of peripheral blood. The chain has TRBV19 and TRBJ2-5, with 11 bases lining up with TRBD2. The DNA of the CDR3 is TGTGCCAGTAGTATAGTTAGCGGGAGGGTCGATTTCCAGACCCAGTACTTC. This codes for CASSIVSGRVDFQTQYF.